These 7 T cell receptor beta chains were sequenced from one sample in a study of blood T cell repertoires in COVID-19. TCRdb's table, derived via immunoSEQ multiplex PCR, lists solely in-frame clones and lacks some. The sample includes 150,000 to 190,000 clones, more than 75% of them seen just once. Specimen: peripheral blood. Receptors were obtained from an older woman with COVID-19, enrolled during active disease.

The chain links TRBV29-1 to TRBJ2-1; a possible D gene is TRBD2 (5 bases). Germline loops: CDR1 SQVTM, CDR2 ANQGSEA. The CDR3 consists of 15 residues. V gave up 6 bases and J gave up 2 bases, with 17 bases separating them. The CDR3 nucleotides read TGCAGCGTCGGCAAGTATGAGGGAACCTACAATGAGCAGTTCTTC. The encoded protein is CSVGKYEGTYNEQFF.

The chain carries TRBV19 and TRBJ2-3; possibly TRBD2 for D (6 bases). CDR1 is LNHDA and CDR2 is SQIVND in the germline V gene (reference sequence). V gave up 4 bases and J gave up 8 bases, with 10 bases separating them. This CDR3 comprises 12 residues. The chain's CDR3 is CASSSGTGTQYF. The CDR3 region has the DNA TGTGCCAGTAGTAGCGGGACCGGTACGCAGTATTTT.

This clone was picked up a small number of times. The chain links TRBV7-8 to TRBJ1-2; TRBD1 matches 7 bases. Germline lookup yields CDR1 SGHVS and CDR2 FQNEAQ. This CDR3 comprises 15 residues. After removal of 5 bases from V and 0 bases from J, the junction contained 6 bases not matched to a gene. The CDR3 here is CASSPRQGPNYGYTF. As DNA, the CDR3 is TGTGCCAGCAGCCCCCGACAGGGACCTAACTATGGCTACACCTTC.

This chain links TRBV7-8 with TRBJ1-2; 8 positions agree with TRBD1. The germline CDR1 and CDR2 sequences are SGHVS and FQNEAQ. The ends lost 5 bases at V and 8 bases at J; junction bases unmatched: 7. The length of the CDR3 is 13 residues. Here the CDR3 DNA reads TGTGCCAGCAGCGACAGGACAGGGCACGGCTACACCTTC. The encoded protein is CASSDRTGHGYTF.

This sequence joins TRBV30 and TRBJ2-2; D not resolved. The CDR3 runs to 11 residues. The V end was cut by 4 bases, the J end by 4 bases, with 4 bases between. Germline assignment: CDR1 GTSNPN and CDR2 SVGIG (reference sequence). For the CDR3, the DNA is TGTGCCTGGACAATCACCGGGGAGCTGTTTTTT. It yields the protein CAWTITGELFF.

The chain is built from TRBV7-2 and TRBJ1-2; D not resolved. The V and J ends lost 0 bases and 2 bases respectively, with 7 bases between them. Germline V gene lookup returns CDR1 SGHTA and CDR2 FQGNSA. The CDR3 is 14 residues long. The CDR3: CASSLAVANYGYTF. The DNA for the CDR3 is TGTGCCAGCAGCTTAGCCGTGGCCAACTATGGCTACACCTTC.

DNA for the CDR3: TGTGCCAGCAGTGAATTTATTGTGGGACAGCAGCATTTT. As protein: CASSEFIVGQQHF. The chain links TRBV6-1 to TRBJ1-5, with TRBD1 matching 7 bases. CDR3 length: 13 amino acids. CDR1 is MNHNS and CDR2 is SASEGT in the germline V gene. Losses at the gene ends were 2 bases for V and 13 bases for J; bases not matched to a gene: 8.